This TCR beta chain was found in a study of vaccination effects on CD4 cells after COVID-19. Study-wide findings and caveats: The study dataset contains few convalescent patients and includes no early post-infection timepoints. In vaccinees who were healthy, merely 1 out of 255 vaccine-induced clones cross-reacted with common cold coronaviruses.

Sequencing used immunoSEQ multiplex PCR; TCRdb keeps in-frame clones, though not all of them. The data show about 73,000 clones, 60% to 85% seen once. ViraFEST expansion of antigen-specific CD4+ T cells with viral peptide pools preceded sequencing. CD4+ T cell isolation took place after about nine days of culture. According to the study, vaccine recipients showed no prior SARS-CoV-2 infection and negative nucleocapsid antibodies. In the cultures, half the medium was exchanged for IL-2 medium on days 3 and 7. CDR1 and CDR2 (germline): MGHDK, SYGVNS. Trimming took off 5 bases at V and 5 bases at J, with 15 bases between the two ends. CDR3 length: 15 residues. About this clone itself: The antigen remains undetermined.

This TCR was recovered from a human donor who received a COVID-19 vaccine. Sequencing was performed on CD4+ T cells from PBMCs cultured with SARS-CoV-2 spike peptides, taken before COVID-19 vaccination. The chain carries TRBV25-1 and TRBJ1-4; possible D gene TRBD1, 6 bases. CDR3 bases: TGTGCCAGCAGTTCCCGGACAGTAAGAAATGAAAAACTGTTTTTT. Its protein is CASSSRTVRNEKLFF.